Presented here are 2 T cell receptor beta chains from one specimen sequenced in a study of Tregs in tolerant kidney transplant recipients. Some clones are missing from TCRdb's copy, which holds only in-frame ones; the method was immunoSEQ multiplex PCR. The sample yields over 50,000 clones, about 86% seen once. Sample: CD4+ T cells from blood. The receptors originated from a human donor in good health.

V gene TRBV21-1 combines with J gene TRBJ2-1; the table's D call, TRBD2, was not checked against the DNA. TRBV21-1 corresponds to a pseudogene. The CDR3 is 11 residues long. The CDR3 region has the DNA TGTGCCAGCAGCAATTCGGATGAGCAGTTCTTC. It yields the protein CASSNSDEQFF.

V usage is TRBV10-2 and J usage is TRBJ2-7; the D is unclear. Trimming stripped 4 bases from V and 2 bases from J, with 9 bases between. The CDR3 extends over 13 amino acids. CDR1 and CDR2 (germline): WSHSY, SAAADI. Here the CDR3 DNA reads TGCGCCAGCAGTGGGGCGTTTGCCTACGAGCAGTACTTC. It yields the protein CASSGAFAYEQYF.